The clone carrying this T cell receptor beta chain appeared a few times. This sample's time point: persistent/refractory GD, antithyroid drugs over 5 years with positive TRAb. Scientists built the TCR library using RNA that was extracted from PBMCs. The guidelines of the American Thyroid Association were the basis for diagnosing Graves' disease. Arm-PCR with iRepertoire HTBI primers amplified the CDR3 regions for these TCR beta libraries. Authors' analysis steps: Samples collectively showed some 65 TRBV and about 15 TRBJ segments. TCRdb itself ran the multiplex PCR reads through MiXCR, one entry per CDR3 protein. The V and J calls were not made by the authors but by TCRdb's processing. The data hold hundreds of thousands of distinct CDR3 sequences, with around 20% observed a single time. The data were taken from a study of regulatory T cells in long-lasting Graves disease. At the level of the study: Patients met the persistent Graves' disease definition after over 5 years of antithyroid drugs with positive TSH receptor antibodies.

Sequenced here: peripheral blood mononuclear cells (PBMCs), sampled when the disease was refractory, from a patient treated with antithyroid drugs. The clonotype originates from a female donor with Graves disease.

The CDR3: CASSIPSGYNEQFF. The CDR3 DNA follows: TGTGCCAGTAGTATACCTAGCGGTTACAATGAGCAGTTCTTC. The chain recombines TRBV19 with TRBJ2-1; 7 bases align to TRBD2. Germline loops: CDR1 LNHDA, CDR2 SQIVND (reference sequence). The CDR3 is 14 amino acids. The J segment lost 4 bases and the V segment lost 2 bases, leaving 2 bases of the junction unmatched.